The 19 T cell receptor beta chains reported below all come from one sample, sequenced in a study of vaccination effects on CD4 cells after COVID-19. Profiled with immunoSEQ multiplex PCR; TCRdb holds only in-frame clones, not every one. The repertoire consists of about 36,000 clones, with around 72% occurring once and the leading ten covering about a sixth. ViraFEST used viral peptide pools to expand antigen-specific CD4+ T cells before sequencing. A roughly 10-day culture period preceded the isolation of CD4+ T cells. From March to December 2020, the person had a SARS-CoV-2 infection that was confirmed by PCR. These receptors' targets are unknown. This material consisted of CD4+ T cells from PBMCs cultured with HCoV-NL63 spike peptides, taken before COVID-19 vaccination. Receptors originate from a human donor who had a prior SARS-CoV-2 infection.

V is TRBV27 and J is TRBJ2-7; TRBD1 agrees at 8 bases. With 2 bases clipped from V and 4 bases from J, the junction kept 7 bases outside the gene matches. There are 15 residues in the CDR3. Germline CDR1 is MNHEY and CDR2 is SMNVEV (reference sequence). The CDR3 region is CASSLRVQGAYEQYF. CDR3 DNA: TGTGCCAGCAGTTTAAGGGTGCAGGGGGCGTACGAGCAGTACTTC.

The chain recombines TRBV2 with TRBJ2-1, with 14 nucleotides matching TRBD2. The germline V gene has CDR1 SNHLY and CDR2 FYNNEI. The CDR3 is 16 residues long. V shed 6 bases, J shed 6 bases, and the junction held 7 bases outside the gene matches. For the CDR3, the DNA is TGTGCCAGCAGGGGACTAGCGGGAGTGTTGGTCAATGAGCAGTTCTTC. It is translated as CASRGLAGVLVNEQFF.

This clone has more than one count but fewer than ten. The chain uses TRBV7-2 and TRBJ2-7, with D hard to call. V dropped 1 base and J dropped 5 bases, with 6 bases sitting between them. In germline, CDR1 is SGHTA, CDR2 FQGNSA. This CDR3 spans 12 amino acids. Here the CDR3 DNA reads TGTGCCAGCAGCTTAGGGACCGACGAGCAGTACTTC. Translation: CASSLGTDEQYF.

The chain recombines TRBV4-2 with TRBJ2-3; 8 positions agree with TRBD2. The germline gives CDR1 LGHNA, CDR2 YNFKEQ. The CDR3 totals 16 residues. Trimming cost V 0 bases and J 2 bases; bases outside gene matches: 4. CDR3 in amino acids: CASSQEVAGYTDTQYF. DNA for the CDR3: TGTGCCAGCAGCCAAGAAGTAGCGGGGTACACAGATACGCAGTATTTT.

This chain links TRBV4-3 with TRBJ1-3; D is uncertain. The germline V and J ends were trimmed by 4 bases and 0 bases, with 16 bases remaining between them. Per germline, CDR1 LGHNA and CDR2 YSLEER. The length of the CDR3 is 17 residues. In nucleotides, the CDR3 is TGCGCCAGCAGCCGGTGGGTCCAACCAGCCTCTGGAAACACCATATATTTT. This gives the protein CASSRWVQPASGNTIYF.

V gene TRBV2 combines with J gene TRBJ2-5; D uncertain. V was shortened by 3 bases and J by 1 base, with 9 bases between the two germline ends. This CDR3 contains 14 residues. CDR1 SNHLY and CDR2 FYNNEI come from the germline V gene. The CDR3 DNA reads as TGTGCCAGCAGTGATATCAGTTTCCAAGAGACCCAGTACTTC. Translated: CASSDISFQETQYF.

The chain links TRBV7-2 to TRBJ1-1, with D tentatively TRBD1 (5 bases). CDR1 is SGHTA, CDR2 FQGNSA, per germline. V lost 5 bases and J 3 bases, leaving 13 bases between the germline ends. This CDR3 is 14 amino acids long. The CDR3 bases are TGTGCCAGCAGCAGAGGGGTCGGATACACTGAAGCTTTCTTT. It codes for CASSRGVGYTEAFF.

The chain recombines TRBV7-2 with TRBJ2-4; D ambiguous. The CDR3 is 12 amino acids. Germline CDR1 reads SGHTA; CDR2 reads FQGNSA. Trimming took 2 bases from V and 7 from J, leaving 6 bases between them. The CDR3 sequence is CASSLTPNIQYF. As DNA, the CDR3 is TGTGCCAGCAGCTTAACCCCCAACATTCAGTACTTC. The variable domain in full, completed from reference TRBV7-2 and TRBJ2-4, reads GAGVSQSPSNKVTEKGKDVELRCDPISGHTALYWYRQSLGQGLEFLIYFQGNSAPDKSGLPSDRFSAERTGGSVSTLTIQRTQQEDSAVYLCASSLTPNIQYFGAGTRLSVL.

This chain links TRBV11-2 with TRBJ2-2, with TRBD1 matching over 7 bases. Trimming took 3 bases from V and 5 from J; bases not matched to a gene: 6. CDR3 length: 15 amino acids. Germline V lookup: CDR1 SGHAT, CDR2 FQNNGV. The DNA of the CDR3 is TGTGCCAGCAGCTTTACTACAGGGGCTACCGGGGAGCTGTTTTTT. Its translation is CASSFTTGATGELFF.

CDR3 DNA sequence: TGTGCCAGCATCCGACGGCGGGGCCCCGGGGAGCTGTTTTTT. Translated, it gives CASIRRRGPGELFF. V usage is TRBV5-8 and J usage is TRBJ2-2; possible D gene TRBD2, 6 bases. V lost 6 bases and J 6 bases, leaving 15 bases between the germline ends. This CDR3 is built from 14 residues. Germline CDR1 and CDR2: SGHTS and YDEGEE.

This chain joins TRBV2 and TRBJ2-1; D not resolved. CDR1 SNHLY and CDR2 FYNNEI come from the germline V gene. Deletions cut 1 base from V and 9 bases from J, with 10 bases between. The CDR3 extends over 13 amino acids. DNA for the CDR3: TGTGCCAGCAGTGAAGGATTAGCTGGTGAGCAGTTCTTC. Its protein is CASSEGLAGEQFF.

This clone was seen more than once but under ten times. The chain combines TRBV2 with TRBJ1-5, with 9 bases matching TRBD1. V dropped 6 bases and J dropped 2; count of bases not matched to a gene: 8. CDR1 and CDR2 (germline): SNHLY, FYNNEI. There are 16 residues in the CDR3. CDR3 region: CASRAHRGPGNQPQHF. CDR3 bases: TGTGCCAGCAGAGCGCACAGGGGGCCAGGCAATCAGCCCCAGCATTTT.

This chain links TRBV2 with TRBJ2-1; D is undetermined. Germline CDR1 SNHLY, CDR2 FYNNEI. The germline V and J ends were trimmed by 1 base and 7 bases, with 8 bases remaining between them. The CDR3 contains 13 residues. The CDR3 loop reads CASSEGTVNEQFF. CDR3 nucleotides: TGTGCCAGCAGTGAAGGAACCGTTAATGAGCAGTTCTTC.

The chain recombines TRBV9 with TRBJ1-4; unclear D gene. This CDR3 is 15 amino acids long. Germline lookup yields CDR1 SGDLS and CDR2 YYNGEE. V dropped 0 bases and J dropped 8 bases, with 14 bases sitting between them. This CDR3 is CASSVAPSPQEKLFF. The CDR3 DNA follows: TGTGCCAGCAGCGTAGCGCCGAGTCCTCAGGAAAAACTGTTTTTT.

The rearrangement uses TRBV18 and TRBJ2-2, with D maybe TRBD2 (6 bases). V was pared by 2 bases and J by 15 bases, with 16 bases between. CDR3 length: 13 amino acids. Germline V gene sequence: CDR1 KGHSH, CDR2 LQKENI. CDR3 DNA: TGTGCCAGCTCACCAAGCGGGCTAGCCGGGTTGTTTTTT. Translation gives CASSPSGLAGLFF.

This clone was observed many times. The V gene is TRBV10-3, the J gene TRBJ2-2; TRBD2 agrees at 13 bases. The V segment lost 5 bases and the J segment 0 bases; nucleotides outside the gene matches: 3. This CDR3 is 17 amino acids long. Germline V gene lookup returns CDR1 ENHRY and CDR2 SYGVKD. CDR3 protein: CAISPTSGGPNTGELFF. For the CDR3, the DNA is TGTGCCATCAGTCCGACTAGCGGGGGGCCGAACACCGGGGAGCTGTTTTTT.

The chain employs TRBV3-1 (or the pseudogene TRBV3-2) and TRBJ2-7; no clear D. Germline V lookup: CDR1 LGHDT, CDR2 YNNKEL (reference sequence). Trimming cost V 0 bases and J 6 bases, with 9 bases left between them. The CDR3 covers 13 residues. CDR3 nucleotides: TGTGCCAGCAGCCAAGATTGGGCAGGCGAGCAGTACTTC. Encoded protein: CASSQDWAGEQYF.

This clone was counted between two and nine times. V is TRBV18 and J is TRBJ1-1; no definite D call. Deletions cut 3 bases from V and 1 base from J, with 9 bases between. The length of the CDR3 is 14 residues. The V gene's germline CDR1 is KGHSH and CDR2 LQKENI. The CDR3 DNA sequence: TGTGCCAGCTCACCTCTAGTGGGGAACACTGAAGCTTTCTTT. Encoded protein: CASSPLVGNTEAFF.

This chain connects TRBV9 to TRBJ1-2; D unresolved. Trimming took off 0 bases at V and 3 bases at J, with 12 bases between the two ends. The CDR3 is 15 residues long. CDR1 is SGDLS, CDR2 YYNGEE, per germline. Here the CDR3 DNA reads TGTGCCAGCAGCGTAGCACCGGGTGGGGACTATGGCTACACCTTC. Translation: CASSVAPGGDYGYTF.